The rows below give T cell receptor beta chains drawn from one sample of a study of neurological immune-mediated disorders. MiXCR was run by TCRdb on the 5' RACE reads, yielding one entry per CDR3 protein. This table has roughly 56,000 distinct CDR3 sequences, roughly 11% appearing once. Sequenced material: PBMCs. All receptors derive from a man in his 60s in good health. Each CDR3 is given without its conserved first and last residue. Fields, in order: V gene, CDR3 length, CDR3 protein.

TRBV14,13,ASSQSGAAKNIQY
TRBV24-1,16,ATSDTAGTCTTYNEQF
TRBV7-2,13,ASSSDFSGANVLT
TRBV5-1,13,ASYPPGSGITEAF
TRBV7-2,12,ASRVLGGNTEAF
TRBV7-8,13,ASSFGGAFSYEQY
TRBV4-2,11,ASSQAPSHEQY
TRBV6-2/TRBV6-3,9,ASSPNYEQY
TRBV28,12,ASIGDSLSYEQY
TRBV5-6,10,ASRPVAGEQF